What follows are 19 T cell receptor beta chains derived from one specimen sequenced in a study of radiotherapy plus CTLA-4 blockade in lung cancer. Some clones are missing from TCRdb's copy, which holds only in-frame ones; the method was immunoSEQ multiplex PCR. The sample has 60,000 to 85,000 clones, approximately 86% seen once. The sample in question was peripheral blood, obtained from a patient treated with radiotherapy plus ipilimumab. The receptors here all came from a human donor with non-small cell lung cancer who had stable disease on radiotherapy plus ipilimumab.

The V and J genes are TRBV27 and TRBJ2-2, with TRBD1 matching 7 bases. Per the germline V gene, CDR1 is MNHEY and CDR2 is SMNVEV (reference sequence). J was trimmed by 5 bases and V by 2 bases; bases with no gene match: 5. The CDR3 is 15 residues long. The CDR3 nucleotides are TGTGCCAGCAGTTTAAGCAGGGGGTCGACCGGGGAGCTGTTTTTT. Translation gives CASSLSRGSTGELFF.

The V call is TRBV6-6, the J call TRBJ2-7, with D tentatively TRBD2 (7 bases). This CDR3 has 13 residues. Deletions cut 5 bases from V and 4 bases from J, with 12 bases between. Germline CDR1 and CDR2: MNHNY and SVGAGI (reference sequence). The CDR3 region has the DNA TGTGCCAGCAGTGCGGGGGCCTGGTACGAGCAGTACTTC. Translation: CASSAGAWYEQYF.

This chain links TRBV7-6 with TRBJ2-3; D is perhaps TRBD1 (6 bases). Between the trimmed V and J ends, which lost 3 bases and 6 bases, there was a span of 13 bases. This CDR3 contains 14 residues. The germline CDR1 and CDR2 sequences are SGHVS and FNYEAQ. CDR3 in DNA: TGTGCCAGCAGCTTCCAGGGACAACTCGATACGCAGTATTTT. Amino acid sequence: CASSFQGQLDTQYF.

V usage is TRBV28 and J usage is TRBJ1-1; D is perhaps TRBD1 (5 bases). Trimming cost V 2 bases and J 4 bases, with 14 bases left between them. This CDR3 is 15 amino acids long. Germline V gene data show CDR1 as MDHEN and CDR2 as SYDVKM. The CDR3 loop reads CASSLVGAPSTEAFF. In DNA form, the CDR3 reads TGTGCCAGCAGTTTAGTAGGGGCCCCTAGCACTGAAGCTTTCTTT.

The J gene is TRBJ1-5, the V gene TRBV6-1; a possible D gene is TRBD1 (6 bases). Trimming removed 4 bases at V and 3 bases at J, with 13 bases between. Germline CDR1 and CDR2: MNHNS and SASEGT. CDR3 size: 15 residues. CDR3 sequence reads: CASSGQVGSNQPQHF. CDR3 bases: TGTGCCAGCAGTGGACAGGTAGGGTCCAATCAGCCCCAGCATTTT.

This clone occurred once. The J gene is TRBJ1-1, the V gene TRBV6-1; D is ambiguous. The CDR3 is made up of 13 amino acids. With 1 base removed from V and 4 bases from J, the gap between germline ends came to 7 bases. Germline loops: CDR1 MNHNS, CDR2 SASEGT. The CDR3 region is CASSEEGFTEAFF. Written as DNA, the CDR3 is TGTGCCAGCAGTGAAGAGGGTTTCACTGAAGCTTTCTTT.

This clone was recorded once. In DNA, the CDR3 is TGTGCCAGCAGTTACCGGGGTGGCACAGATACGCAGTATTTT. Protein product: CASSYRGGTDTQYF. The J gene is TRBJ2-3, the V gene TRBV6-5, with TRBD2 as a possible D gene (5 bases). CDR1 is MNHEY, CDR2 SVGAGI, per germline. This CDR3 comprises 14 residues. V lost 2 bases and J lost 1, with 7 bases in between.

This rearrangement joins TRBV7-2 to TRBJ2-2; TRBD1 aligns across 7 bases. The CDR3 runs 16 residues. Germline V gene lookup returns CDR1 SGHTA and CDR2 FQGNSA. The J segment lost 3 bases and the V segment lost 1 base, leaving 5 bases of the junction unmatched. The DNA for the CDR3 is TGTGCCAGCAGCTTAGGGGGGACAGTCTACACCGGGGAGCTGTTTTTT. As protein: CASSLGGTVYTGELFF.

V gene TRBV28 combines with J gene TRBJ2-7, with a weak D call TRBD1 (5 bases). The CDR3 covers 14 residues. CDR1 is MDHEN, CDR2 SYDVKM, per germline. V was clipped by 2 bases and J by 7 bases, with 15 bases between them. CDR3 loop: CASSLTAGSREQYF. The CDR3 bases are TGTGCCAGCAGTTTAACGGCAGGGTCTCGAGAGCAGTACTTC. Full variable domain (remainder filled in from reference TRBV28 and TRBJ2-7): DVKVTQSSRYLVKRTGEKVFLECVQDMDHENMFWYRQDPGLGLRLIYFSYDVKMKEKGDIPEGYSVSREKKERFSLILESASTNQTSMYLCASSLTAGSREQYFGPGTRLTVT.

V gene TRBV7-2 combines with J gene TRBJ1-3; no reliable D call. The germline V gene encodes CDR1 SGHTA and CDR2 FQGNSA. This CDR3 region has 13 residues. V was trimmed by 5 bases and J by 3 bases, leaving 8 bases between them. CDR3 in amino acids: CASSLVHGNTIYF. The CDR3 bases are TGTGCCAGCAGCCTAGTTCATGGAAACACCATATATTTT. Looking up the rest from reference TRBV7-2 and TRBJ1-3 gives the full variable domain: GAGVSQSPSNKVTEKGKDVELRCDPISGHTALYWYRQSLGQGLEFLIYFQGNSAPDKSGLPSDRFSAERTGGSVSTLTIQRTQQEDSAVYLCASSLVHGNTIYFGEGSWLTVV.

V is TRBV6-1 and J is TRBJ1-5, with D possibly being TRBD1 (6 bases). The V gene lost 8 bases and the J gene lost 9 bases, with 20 bases spanning the gap. The CDR3 sequence is 14 residues long. The germline gives CDR1 MNHNS, CDR2 SASEGT. The CDR3 DNA sequence: TGTGCCAGCTATACTCGACAGGCCCGTTCGCCCCAGCATTTT. Protein: CASYTRQARSPQHF.

V is TRBV5-4 and J is TRBJ2-7; D gene unclear. Trimming removed 3 bases from V and 0 bases from J, with 10 bases in between. This CDR3 is built from 14 residues. From germline, CDR1 is SGHNT and CDR2 YYREEE (reference sequence). The CDR3 bases are TGTGCCAGCAGCTCAAGGACGGTCTCCTACGAGCAGTACTTC. Amino acids: CASSSRTVSYEQYF.

The J gene is TRBJ2-1, the V gene TRBV7-9; D may be TRBD1 (5 bases). The germline V gene encodes CDR1 SEHNR and CDR2 FQNEAQ (reference sequence). The CDR3 is 15 amino acids. V lost 5 bases and J 1 base, leaving 12 bases between the germline ends. The CDR3 nucleotides read TGTGCCAGCAGCGACGGAGCAGGGTCCTACAATGAGCAGTTCTTC. As protein: CASSDGAGSYNEQFF.

The chain recombines TRBV15 with TRBJ1-4, with D uncertain. This CDR3 contains 17 residues. Germline V gives CDR1 LNHNV, CDR2 YYDKDF (reference sequence). V was pared by 1 base and J by 0 bases, with 12 bases between. DNA for the CDR3: TGTGCCACCAGCAGAGTAGGCCGGGGTGCAACTAATGAAAAACTGTTTTTT. This gives the protein CATSRVGRGATNEKLFF.

This clone was observed once. The rearrangement links TRBV6-1 to TRBJ1-2, with D possibly being TRBD1 (6 bases). Trimming shortened V by 3 bases and J by 8 bases, and 16 bases separated the two germline ends. Per germline, CDR1 MNHNS and CDR2 SASEGT. The CDR3 totals 14 residues. This CDR3 is CASSDGGGAGGYTF. As DNA, the CDR3 is TGTGCCAGCAGTGACGGTGGGGGGGCCGGGGGCTACACCTTC.

This clone was observed once. The V gene is TRBV14, the J gene TRBJ2-1, with TRBD2 matching over 10 bases. CDR1 is SGHDN and CDR2 is FVKESK in the germline V gene. The J segment lost 7 bases and the V segment lost 6 bases, leaving 12 bases of the junction unmatched. The CDR3 has 16 amino acids. As DNA, the CDR3 is TGTGCCAGCAGGTCCTCCTTTAGCGGGAGGTTGAATGAGCAGTTCTTC. Encoded protein: CASRSSFSGRLNEQFF. The full variable domain, completed using reference TRBV14 and TRBJ2-1, is EAGVTQFPSHSVIEKGQTVTLRCDPISGHDNLYWYRRVMGKEIKFLLHFVKESKQDESGMPNNRFLAERTGGTYSTLKVQPAELEDSGVYFCASRSSFSGRLNEQFFGPGTRLTVL.

This clone is a singleton in its sample. The J gene is TRBJ2-1, the V gene TRBV5-1, with D perhaps TRBD2 (6 bases). There are 15 residues in the CDR3. Germline assignment: CDR1 SGHRS and CDR2 YFSETQ. The V gene lost 0 bases and the J gene lost 4 bases, with 11 bases spanning the gap. CDR3 amino acids: CASSLGRGRYNEQFF. DNA for the CDR3: TGCGCCAGCAGCTTGGGGAGGGGAAGGTACAATGAGCAGTTCTTC.

The V gene is TRBV28, the J gene TRBJ1-5; D call uncertain. There are 10 residues in the CDR3. V dropped 4 bases and J dropped 9 bases, with 4 bases sitting between them. The V gene's germline CDR1 is MDHEN and CDR2 SYDVKM. The CDR3 region has the DNA TGTGCCAGCAGTTGGAGGCCCCAGCATTTT. This encodes CASSWRPQHF.

The chain has TRBV7-2 and TRBJ1-2, with a tentative D call TRBD1 (6 bases). V gave up 1 base and J gave up 6 bases, with 9 bases separating them. This CDR3 region has 13 residues. CDR1 SGHTA and CDR2 FQGNSA come from the germline V gene. CDR3 nucleotides: TGTGCCAGCAGCTTAGACAGGGTTGATGGCTACACCTTC. Translated: CASSLDRVDGYTF.